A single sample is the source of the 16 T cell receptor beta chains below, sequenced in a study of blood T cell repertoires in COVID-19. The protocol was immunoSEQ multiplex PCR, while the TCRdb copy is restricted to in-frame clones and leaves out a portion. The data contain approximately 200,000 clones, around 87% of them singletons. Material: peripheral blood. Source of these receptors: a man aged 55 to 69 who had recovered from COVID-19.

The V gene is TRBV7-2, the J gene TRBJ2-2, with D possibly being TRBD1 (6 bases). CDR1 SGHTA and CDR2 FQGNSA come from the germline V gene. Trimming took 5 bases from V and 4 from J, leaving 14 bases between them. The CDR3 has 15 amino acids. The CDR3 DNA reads TGTGCCAGCAGCCCACAGGGTAGCAGCACCGGGGAGCTGTTTTTT. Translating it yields CASSPQGSSTGELFF.

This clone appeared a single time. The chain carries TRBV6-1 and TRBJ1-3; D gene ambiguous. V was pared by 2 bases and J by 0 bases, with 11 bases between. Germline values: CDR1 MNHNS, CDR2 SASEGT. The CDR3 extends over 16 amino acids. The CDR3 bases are TGTGCCAGCAGTGAAAACCTACAGAACTCTGGAAACACCATATATTTT. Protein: CASSENLQNSGNTIYF.

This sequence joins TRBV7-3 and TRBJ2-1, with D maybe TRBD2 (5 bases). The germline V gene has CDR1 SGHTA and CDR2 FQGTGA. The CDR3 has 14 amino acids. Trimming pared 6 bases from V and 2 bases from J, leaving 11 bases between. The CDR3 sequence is CASRMDGTYNEQFF. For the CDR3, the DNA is TGTGCCAGCAGGATGGACGGGACCTACAATGAGCAGTTCTTC.

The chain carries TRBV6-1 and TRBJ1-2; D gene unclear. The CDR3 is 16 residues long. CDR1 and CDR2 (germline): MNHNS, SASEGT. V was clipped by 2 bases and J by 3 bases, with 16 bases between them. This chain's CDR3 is CASSETGEPVHYGYTF. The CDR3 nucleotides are TGTGCCAGCAGTGAAACGGGAGAGCCAGTTCACTATGGCTACACCTTC.

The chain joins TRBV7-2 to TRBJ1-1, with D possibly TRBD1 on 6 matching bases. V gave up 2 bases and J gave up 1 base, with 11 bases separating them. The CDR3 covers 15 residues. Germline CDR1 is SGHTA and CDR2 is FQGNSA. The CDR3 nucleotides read TGTGCCAGCAGCTTAATGGGGGCAGCGAACACTGAAGCTTTCTTT. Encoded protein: CASSLMGAANTEAFF.

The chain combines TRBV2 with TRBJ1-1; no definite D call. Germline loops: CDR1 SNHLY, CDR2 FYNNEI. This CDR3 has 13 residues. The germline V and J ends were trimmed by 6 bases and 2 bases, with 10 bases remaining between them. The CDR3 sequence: CASSTKPNTEAFF. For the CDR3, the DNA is TGTGCCAGCAGCACGAAGCCTAACACTGAAGCTTTCTTT.

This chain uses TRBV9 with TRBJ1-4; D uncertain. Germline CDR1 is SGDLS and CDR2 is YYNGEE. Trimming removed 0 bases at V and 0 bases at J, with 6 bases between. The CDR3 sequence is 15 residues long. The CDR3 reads CASSVGQTTNEKLFF. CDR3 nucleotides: TGTGCCAGCAGCGTAGGGCAAACAACTAATGAAAAACTGTTTTTT.

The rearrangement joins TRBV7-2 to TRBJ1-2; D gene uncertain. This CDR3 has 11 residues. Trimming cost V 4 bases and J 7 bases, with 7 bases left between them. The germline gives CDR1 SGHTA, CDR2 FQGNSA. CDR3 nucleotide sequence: TGTGCCAGCAGCTCGCCGGGTGGCTACACCTTC. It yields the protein CASSSPGGYTF.

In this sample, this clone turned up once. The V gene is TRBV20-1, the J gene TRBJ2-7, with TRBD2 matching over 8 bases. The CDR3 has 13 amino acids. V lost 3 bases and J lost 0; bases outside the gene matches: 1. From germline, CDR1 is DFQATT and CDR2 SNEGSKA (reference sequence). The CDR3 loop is CSASSGISYEQYF. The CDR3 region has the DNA TGCAGTGCTAGTAGCGGGATCTCCTACGAGCAGTACTTC.

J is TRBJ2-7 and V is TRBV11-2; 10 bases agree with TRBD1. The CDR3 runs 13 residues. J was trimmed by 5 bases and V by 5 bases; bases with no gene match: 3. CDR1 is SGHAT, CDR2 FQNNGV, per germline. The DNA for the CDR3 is TGTGCCAGCAGCCGGGACAGGGGCCACGAGCAGTACTTC. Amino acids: CASSRDRGHEQYF.

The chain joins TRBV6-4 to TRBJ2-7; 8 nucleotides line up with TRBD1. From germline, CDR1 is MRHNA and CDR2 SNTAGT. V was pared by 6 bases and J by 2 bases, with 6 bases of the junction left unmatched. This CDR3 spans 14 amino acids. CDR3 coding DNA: TGTGCCAGCAGGCGGGACAGGTTGACCTACGAGCAGTACTTC. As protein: CASRRDRLTYEQYF.

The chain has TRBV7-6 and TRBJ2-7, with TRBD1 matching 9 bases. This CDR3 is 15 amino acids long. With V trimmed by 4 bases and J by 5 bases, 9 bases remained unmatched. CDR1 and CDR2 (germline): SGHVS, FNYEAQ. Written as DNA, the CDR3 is TGTGCCAGCAGCTCAATGACAGGGGGTGGTAACGAGCAGTACTTC. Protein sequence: CASSSMTGGGNEQYF.

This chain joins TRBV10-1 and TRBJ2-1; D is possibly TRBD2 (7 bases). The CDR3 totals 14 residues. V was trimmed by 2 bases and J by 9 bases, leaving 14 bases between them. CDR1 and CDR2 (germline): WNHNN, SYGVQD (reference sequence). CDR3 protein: CASSEVRGGVEQFF. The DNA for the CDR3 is TGCGCCAGCAGTGAGGTGAGGGGGGGGGTTGAGCAGTTCTTC.

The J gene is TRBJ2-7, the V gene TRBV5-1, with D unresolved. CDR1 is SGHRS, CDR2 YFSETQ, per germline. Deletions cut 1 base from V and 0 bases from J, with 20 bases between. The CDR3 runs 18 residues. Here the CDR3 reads CASSLPVAQAPSSYEQYF. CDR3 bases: TGCGCCAGCAGCTTGCCCGTGGCCCAGGCGCCCAGCTCCTACGAGCAGTACTTC.

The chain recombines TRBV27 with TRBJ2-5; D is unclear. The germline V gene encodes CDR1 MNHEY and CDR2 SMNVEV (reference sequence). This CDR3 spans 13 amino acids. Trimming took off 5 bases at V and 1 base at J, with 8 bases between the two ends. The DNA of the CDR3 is TGTGCCAGCAGTCGGGTTGGCCAAGAGACCCAGTACTTC. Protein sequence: CASSRVGQETQYF.

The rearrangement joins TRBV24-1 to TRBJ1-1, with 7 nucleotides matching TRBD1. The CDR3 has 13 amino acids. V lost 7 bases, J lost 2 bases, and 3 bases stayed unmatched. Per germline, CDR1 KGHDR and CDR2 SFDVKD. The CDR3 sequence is CATRGTANTEAFF. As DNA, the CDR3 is TGTGCCACCAGAGGGACAGCCAACACTGAAGCTTTCTTT.